This is a list of T cell receptor beta chains from one sample in a study of cytomegalovirus exposure and HLA in healthy donors. The protocol was immunoSEQ multiplex PCR, while the TCRdb copy is restricted to in-frame clones and leaves out a portion. The sample's table shows some 120,000 clones. The sequenced material came from PBMCs. All receptors derive from a young man in good health and CMV-seronegative. Each CDR3 is given with its conserved first and last residue. A D gene is named only where the DNA matches it firmly.

J: TRBJ2-5
length: 13
D: .
V: TRBV5-1
DNA: TGCGCCAGCAGCTTCGTGTTTGAAGAGACCCAGTACTTC
CDR3: CASSFVFEETQYF

J: TRBJ1-2
length: 19
D: TRBD1
V: TRBV4-2
DNA: TGTGCCAGCAGCCAACCTGTGGGGGACAGGGACATCGTATCCTATGGCTACACCTTC
CDR3: CASSQPVGDRDIVSYGYTF

J: TRBJ2-5
length: 22
D: TRBD2
V: TRBV29-1
DNA: TGCAGCGTTGAAGATCTGGGAGTAGCGGGAGGGCTATCCGTTGTTGGGCAAGAGACCCAGTACTTC
CDR3: CSVEDLGVAGGLSVVGQETQYF

J: TRBJ2-3
length: 16
D: TRBD2
V: TRBV10-3
DNA: TGTGCCATCAGCGTTCCACTAGCGGGGGTTACAGATACGCAGTATTTT
CDR3: CAISVPLAGVTDTQYF

J: TRBJ1-1
length: 14
D: TRBD1
V: TRBV2
DNA: TGTGCCAGCAGTGGGGGACAGCTGAACACTGAAGCTTTCTTT
CDR3: CASSGGQLNTEAFF

J: TRBJ1-6
length: 16
D: .
V: TRBV11-1
DNA: TGTGCCAGCAGCTTTTTTGGGAGCTCCTATAATTCACCCCTCCACTTT
CDR3: CASSFFGSSYNSPLHF

J: TRBJ1-6
length: 15
D: TRBD1
V: TRBV6-4
DNA: TGTGCCAGCAGTGCCGGGACAGGGGTTAGCTCACCCCTCCACTTT
CDR3: CASSAGTGVSSPLHF

J: TRBJ1-1
length: 14
D: .
V: TRBV29-1
DNA: TGCAGCTCCGCGAAGGGAGCCATGAACACTGAAGCTTTCTTT
CDR3: CSSAKGAMNTEAFF

J: TRBJ2-7
length: 16
D: TRBD1
V: TRBV7-9
DNA: TGTGCCAGCAGCTCCATGATCCGGGACAGGGATTTGGAGCAGTACTTC
CDR3: CASSSMIRDRDLEQYF

J: TRBJ1-2
length: 15
D: TRBD1
V: TRBV19
DNA: TGTGCCAGTAGGTTTGCTCCGGGACAGAACTATGGCTACACCTTC
CDR3: CASRFAPGQNYGYTF

J: TRBJ2-7
length: 13
D: .
V: TRBV27
DNA: TGTGCCAGCAGTTCAAGACGGGCCTACGAGCAGTACTTC
CDR3: CASSSRRAYEQYF

J: TRBJ2-7
length: 14
D: .
V: TRBV28
DNA: TGTGCCAGCACCGGTCGGGAAACTTCCTACGAGCAGTACTTC
CDR3: CASTGRETSYEQYF

J: TRBJ2-7
length: 16
D: TRBD2
V: TRBV27
DNA: TGTGCCAGCAGTTTAAGGCTAGCGGGAGGAGGGTACGAGCAGTACTTC
CDR3: CASSLRLAGGGYEQYF

J: TRBJ1-5
length: 13
D: .
V: TRBV27
DNA: TGTGCCAGCAGTTTCTATCCTGATCAGCCCCAGCATTTT
CDR3: CASSFYPDQPQHF

J: TRBJ2-1
length: 17
D: TRBD1
V: TRBV5-4
DNA: TGTGCCAGCAGCTTCGGGGGGACAGGGGTTTCCTACAATGAGCAGTTCTTC
CDR3: CASSFGGTGVSYNEQFF

J: TRBJ1-1
length: 18
D: .
V: TRBV6-1
DNA: TGTGCCAGCAGTGGGGGGCCGGCGTCTTGGGTGACGGGCACTGAAGCTTTCTTT
CDR3: CASSGGPASWVTGTEAFF